The 9 T cell receptor beta chains presented below share a single source sample, sequenced in a study of blood T cell repertoires in COVID-19 (dated by TCRdb to between 2020 and 2021). The library was generated by the immunoSEQ multiplex PCR assay. Sourced from immuneACCESS, this table was stored by TCRdb with only in-frame sequences that have V and J called. A share of the clones is absent; for the studies checked, an unresolved V gene accounts for under half, and the remainder has no known explanation. The sample profile shows about 100,000 clones; 70% to 90% of them were found once. About 10% of the sample lies in the top ten. The sample consisted of peripheral blood. The receptors here all came from a man aged 40-49 years with active or convalescent COVID-19.

The gene calls are TRBV28 and TRBJ1-5; the match to TRBD1 covers 10 bases. The CDR3 length is 17 residues. Germline CDR1 reads MDHEN; CDR2 reads SYDVKM. V shed 7 bases, J shed 3 bases, and the junction held 12 bases outside the gene matches. This CDR3 reads CASTIFATGGNNQPQHF. Written as DNA, the CDR3 is TGTGCCAGCACTATCTTTGCGACAGGGGGCAACAATCAGCCCCAGCATTTT.

The chain carries TRBV19 and TRBJ1-1; 9 bases are a match to TRBD1. V trimming: 2 bases; J trimming: 3 bases; junction bases outside the gene matches: 10. This CDR3 contains 17 residues. The V gene's germline CDR1 is LNHDA and CDR2 SQIVND (reference sequence). CDR3 loop: CASSITPGQGEDTEAFF. The CDR3 DNA sequence: TGTGCCAGTAGTATAACCCCGGGACAGGGTGAGGACACTGAAGCTTTCTTT.

This clone was seen a single time. The rearrangement links TRBV19 to TRBJ1-1; D not resolved. Looked up from germline, CDR1 is LNHDA and CDR2 is SQIVND (reference sequence). The CDR3 has 15 residues. V was trimmed by 1 base and J by 4 bases, leaving 13 bases between them. DNA for the CDR3: TGTGCCAGTAGTATAGGTCGGAAGTCGGGCACTGAAGCTTTCTTT. Amino acids: CASSIGRKSGTEAFF.

V is TRBV11-1 and J is TRBJ2-2; maybe TRBD1 (6 bases). The germline gives CDR1 SGHAT, CDR2 FQDESV (reference sequence). V lost 1 base to trimming and J lost 1 base, with 7 bases between them. The length of the CDR3 is 15 residues. As DNA, the CDR3 is TGTGCCAGCAGCTTAGGACAGGTGAACACCGGGGAGCTGTTTTTT. It encodes CASSLGQVNTGELFF.

The chain recombines TRBV9 with TRBJ2-1, with 7 positions matching TRBD2. The germline gives CDR1 SGDLS, CDR2 YYNGEE. V lost 4 bases, J lost 5 bases, and 12 bases stayed unmatched. CDR3 length: 16 residues. The CDR3, as DNA: TGTGCCAGCAGCCCTCGATTAGCGGGTTTTGACAATGAGCAGTTCTTC. Protein: CASSPRLAGFDNEQFF. Full variable domain (outside the CDR3, taken from reference TRBV9 and TRBJ2-1): DSGVTQTPKHLITATGQRVTLRCSPRSGDLSVYWYQQSLDQGLQFLIQYYNGEERAKGNILERFSAQQFPDLHSELNLSSLELGDSALYFCASSPRLAGFDNEQFFGPGTRLTVL.

The chain recombines TRBV27 with TRBJ1-5; maybe TRBD1 (6 bases). This CDR3 region has 16 residues. The germline V and J ends were trimmed by 2 bases and 2 bases, with 13 bases remaining between them. CDR1 is MNHEY and CDR2 is SMNVEV in the germline V gene (reference sequence). CDR3 sequence: CASSLTGAGGNQPQHF. CDR3 DNA sequence: TGTGCCAGCAGTTTAACGGGGGCGGGAGGCAATCAGCCCCAGCATTTT.

The chain employs TRBV7-2 and TRBJ1-6; D might be TRBD1 (5 bases). Trimming removed 5 bases at V and 9 bases at J, with 8 bases between. There are 12 residues in the CDR3. The germline V gene encodes CDR1 SGHTA and CDR2 FQGNSA. The CDR3 DNA reads TGTGCCAGCAGCGGGGGGGGTTCACCCCTCCACTTT. Translated, it gives CASSGGGSPLHF.

V gene TRBV7-2 combines with J gene TRBJ1-2; the match to TRBD1 covers 9 bases. Germline V CDR1 and CDR2: SGHTA, FQGNSA. The CDR3 extends over 16 amino acids. Losses at the gene ends were 1 base for V and 4 bases for J; bases not matched to a gene: 7. The CDR3 sequence: CASSLEGTGTSYGYTF. The CDR3 DNA follows: TGTGCCAGCAGCTTAGAAGGGACAGGGACTTCCTATGGCTACACCTTC.

The V and J genes are TRBV3-1 (or the pseudogene TRBV3-2) and TRBJ1-1, with TRBD1 matching 7 bases. The CDR3 is 16 amino acids. J gave up 1 base and V 1 base, and 6 bases lay outside the gene matches. The germline V gene encodes CDR1 LGHDT and CDR2 YNNKEL (reference sequence). This CDR3 is CASSQATGLRNTEAFF. In DNA form, the CDR3 reads TGTGCCAGCAGCCAAGCGACAGGGTTGAGGAACACTGAAGCTTTCTTT.